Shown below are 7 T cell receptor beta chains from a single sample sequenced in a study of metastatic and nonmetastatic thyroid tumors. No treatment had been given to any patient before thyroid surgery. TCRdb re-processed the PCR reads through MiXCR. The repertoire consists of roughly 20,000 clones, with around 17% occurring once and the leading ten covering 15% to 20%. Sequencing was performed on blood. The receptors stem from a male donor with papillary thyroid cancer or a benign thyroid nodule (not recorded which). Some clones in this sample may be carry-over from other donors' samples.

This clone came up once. The CDR3, as DNA: TGTGCCAGCAGCCGCCCGACTAGCGGGGGGGTAAGCTCCTACGAGCAGTACTTC. Translated: CASSRPTSGGVSSYEQYF. The chain combines TRBV7-8 with TRBJ2-7; 14 bases fit TRBD2. V lost 5 bases to trimming and J lost 0 bases; unmatched junction nucleotides: 9. CDR3 size: 18 residues. CDR1 SGHVS and CDR2 FQNEAQ come from the germline V gene.

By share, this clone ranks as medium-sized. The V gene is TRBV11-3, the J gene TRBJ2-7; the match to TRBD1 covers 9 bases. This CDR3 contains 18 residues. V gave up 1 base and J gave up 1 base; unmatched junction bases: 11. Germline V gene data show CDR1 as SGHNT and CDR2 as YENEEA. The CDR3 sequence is CASSLGFEGTGYSYEQYF. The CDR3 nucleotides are TGTGCCAGCAGCTTAGGGTTCGAGGGGACAGGGTATTCCTACGAGCAGTACTTC.

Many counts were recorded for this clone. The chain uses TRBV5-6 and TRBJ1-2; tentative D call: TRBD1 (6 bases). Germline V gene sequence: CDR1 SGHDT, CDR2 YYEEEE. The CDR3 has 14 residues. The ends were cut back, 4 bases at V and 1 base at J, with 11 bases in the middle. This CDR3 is CASSLTGVNYGYTF. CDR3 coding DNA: TGTGCCAGCAGCCTGACAGGCGTTAACTATGGCTACACCTTC.

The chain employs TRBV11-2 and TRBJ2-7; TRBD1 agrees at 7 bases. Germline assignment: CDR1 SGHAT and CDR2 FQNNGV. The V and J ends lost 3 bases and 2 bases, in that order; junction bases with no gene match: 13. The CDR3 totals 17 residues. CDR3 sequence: CASSFFAARQGPYEQYF. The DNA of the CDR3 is TGTGCCAGCAGCTTTTTTGCCGCCCGACAGGGCCCCTACGAGCAGTACTTC.

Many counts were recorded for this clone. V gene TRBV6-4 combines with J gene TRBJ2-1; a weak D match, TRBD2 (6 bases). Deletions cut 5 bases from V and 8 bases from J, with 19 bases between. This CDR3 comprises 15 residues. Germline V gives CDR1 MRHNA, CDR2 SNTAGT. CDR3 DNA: TGTGCCAGCAGTCTCAATGCAGGGACTGGGGATGAGCAGTTCTTC. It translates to CASSLNAGTGDEQFF.

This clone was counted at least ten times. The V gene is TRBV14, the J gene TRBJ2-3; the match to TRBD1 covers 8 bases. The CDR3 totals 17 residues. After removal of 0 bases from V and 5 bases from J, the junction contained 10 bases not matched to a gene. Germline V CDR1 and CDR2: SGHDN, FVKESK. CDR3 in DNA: TGTGCCAGCAGCCAAGATCGGCGGACAGGGACCAGAGATACGCAGTATTTT. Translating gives CASSQDRRTGTRDTQYF.

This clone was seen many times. This CDR3 is CSVHDRVVAFF. CDR3 sequence (DNA): TGCAGCGTCCATGACAGGGTGGTGGCTTTCTTT. The V and J genes are TRBV29-1 and TRBJ1-1; 7 bases fit TRBD1. With V trimmed by 6 bases and J by 11 bases, 9 bases remained unmatched. The germline gives CDR1 SQVTM, CDR2 ANQGSEA. The CDR3 spans 11 residues.